This TCR beta chain was recovered during a study of T cells in Graves' hyperthyroidism and ophthalmopathy. TCR beta CDR3 regions were amplified from RNA. Initially, a first-round RT-PCR of the TCR CDR3 employed the HTBI primer set. A single record per CDR3 protein comes from TCRdb applying MiXCR to the multiplex PCR reads. The table records approximately 620,000 distinct CDR3 sequences, around 16% of them present only once. Germline CDR1 SGHRS, CDR2 YFSETQ. With V trimmed by 0 bases and J by 4 bases, 3 bases remained unmatched. The CDR3 sequence is 14 residues long. This clonotype was found a few times. Patients affected by ophthalmopathy presented a Clinical Activity Score of at least 3, a NOSPECS grade of at least 4, and disease duration below 3 months. Uncontrolled infection, other autoimmune disease, pregnancy or lactation barred patients from enrollment.

The TCR was taken from a woman in her forties with Graves' ophthalmopathy. Sequenced material: blood. The chain links TRBV5-1 to TRBJ2-5, with 7 bases matching TRBD1. The CDR3 bases are TGCGCCAGCAGCTTGGAGCCAGGGGGAGAGACCCAGTACTTC. This encodes CASSLEPGGETQYF.